The clone carrying this T cell receptor beta chain was picked up many times. One entry per CDR3 protein, called by TCRdb with MiXCR from the 5' RACE reads. The data hold 50,000 to 80,000 distinct CDR3 sequences, with 4.5% observed a single time. These data belong to a study of neurological immune-mediated disorders. Trimming took 4 bases from V and 0 from J, leaving 12 bases between them. The CDR3 is made up of 16 amino acids. Germline CDR1 is SEHNR and CDR2 is FQNEAQ (reference sequence). Sequenced sample: PBMCs. The chain joins TRBV7-9 to TRBJ1-4, with D possibly matching TRBD1 (6 bases). The TCR was taken from a man aged 25-40 years with multiple sclerosis. CDR3 sequence: CASSSQRQATNEKLFF. Written as DNA, the CDR3 is TGTGCCAGCAGCTCTCAGAGACAGGCAACTAATGAAAAACTGTTTTTT.